This T cell receptor beta chain was sequenced during a study of shared clonotypes between healthy human individuals. Sequenced by immunoSEQ multiplex PCR; TCRdb stores in-frame clones only, minus some. This sample has a few million clones, with approximately 90% found just once. V shed 3 bases and J shed 0 bases, with 15 bases lying between them. The CDR3 has 15 residues. Germline CDR1 reads GTSNPN; CDR2 reads SVGIG (reference sequence). Sequenced input: naive CD4+ T cells from PBMCs. Indicated subset: CD45RA+ positively selected. This TCR derives from a man aged 18 to 30 in good health. Some clones in this sample may be carry-over from other donors' samples. The gene calls are TRBV30 and TRBJ2-7; tentative D call: TRBD1 (7 bases). This CDR3 is CAWRLEGASSYEQYF. In DNA form, the CDR3 reads TGTGCCTGGAGGCTGGAGGGGGCGTCCTCCTACGAGCAGTACTTC.